One sample yielded the 26 T cell receptor beta chains listed below, sequenced in a study of CD4 T cells in relation to SARS-CoV-2 and coronaviruses. Their antigens remain unidentified. CD4+ T cells from unexposed donors were obtained before the COVID-19 pandemic (2011-2018). CD4+ T cells were isolated from the cells after 10 days of culture. The data were produced by immunoSEQ multiplex PCR, yet TCRdb's version contains in-frame clones alone and is incomplete. The sample consists of about 26,000 clones, just under 75% of them appearing once. The sample was CD4+ T cells from PBMCs, cultured in vitro. These receptor sequences come from a human donor in good health.

The count of this clone is one. The J gene is TRBJ2-2, the V gene TRBV7-9; D is unclear. The V gene lost 6 bases and the J gene lost 1 base, with 18 bases spanning the gap. This CDR3 is built from 17 residues. Germline V gene lookup returns CDR1 SEHNR and CDR2 FQNEAQ (reference sequence). Here the CDR3 reads CASSLERGGGNTGELFF. CDR3 bases: TGTGCCAGCAGTCTAGAGCGTGGTGGCGGGAACACCGGGGAGCTGTTTTTT.

Written as DNA, the CDR3 is TGTGCCAGCAGCGGACGTAGCACCGGGGAGCTGTTTTTT. Protein sequence: CASSGRSTGELFF. The genes are TRBV9 and TRBJ2-2; the D is unclear. Trimming cost V 3 bases and J 4 bases, with 7 bases left between them. Germline values: CDR1 SGDLS, CDR2 YYNGEE. The CDR3 has 13 amino acids.

The chain uses TRBV11-3 and TRBJ1-1; D gene ambiguous. Deletions cut 0 bases from V and 2 bases from J, with 7 bases between. This CDR3 is 14 amino acids long. From germline, CDR1 is SGHNT and CDR2 YENEEA. In DNA form, the CDR3 reads TGTGCCAGCAGCTTAGATGCAGGAAACACTGAAGCTTTCTTT. Its protein product is CASSLDAGNTEAFF.

The chain couples TRBV7-8 to TRBJ1-1; the D is unclear. V was cut by 2 bases and J by 1 base, with 11 bases left in between. The length of the CDR3 is 15 residues. Germline V gene lookup returns CDR1 SGHVS and CDR2 FQNEAQ. The CDR3 DNA sequence: TGTGCCAGCAGCTTAAATTTGGTGACGAACACTGAAGCTTTCTTT. As protein: CASSLNLVTNTEAFF.

The chain combines TRBV5-6 with TRBJ1-4; D not resolved. CDR3 length equals 16 residues. Germline values: CDR1 SGHDT, CDR2 YYEEEE. Trimming pared 0 bases from V and 5 bases from J, leaving 14 bases between. This CDR3 is CASSLAARHRNEKLFF. Here the CDR3 DNA reads TGTGCCAGCAGCTTGGCCGCGCGGCACAGAAATGAAAAACTGTTTTTT.

This sequence joins TRBV7-2 and TRBJ1-4, with 9 bases that match TRBD1. The V segment lost 5 bases and the J segment 8 bases; nucleotides outside the gene matches: 6. The CDR3 consists of 14 residues. Germline assignment: CDR1 SGHTA and CDR2 FQGNSA. The CDR3 here is CASSPDRGDEKLFF. DNA for the CDR3: TGTGCCAGCAGCCCAGACAGGGGGGACGAAAAACTGTTTTTT.

The chain employs TRBV7-9 and TRBJ2-7; D may be TRBD1 or TRBD2 (6 bases each). The germline CDR1 and CDR2 sequences are SEHNR and FQNEAQ (reference sequence). There are 15 residues in the CDR3. Trimming left V 3 bases short and J 3 bases short, with 15 bases between. The CDR3 bases are TGTGCCAGCAGCTTGACAGGTTCGGGACTCTACGAGCAGTACTTC. This translates into CASSLTGSGLYEQYF.

The chain carries TRBV5-6 and TRBJ1-5; the D is unclear. This CDR3 contains 13 residues. V was cut by 0 bases and J by 4 bases, with 5 bases left in between. Germline CDR1 SGHDT, CDR2 YYEEEE. This CDR3 is CASSLGRNQPQHF. CDR3 nucleotides: TGTGCCAGCAGCTTGGGGCGGAATCAGCCCCAGCATTTT.

This clone has a single count. V usage is TRBV10-1 and J usage is TRBJ1-2; TRBD1 aligns across 9 bases. CDR1 WNHNN and CDR2 SYGVQD come from the germline V gene (reference sequence). The V gene end was trimmed by 6 bases and the J gene end by 5 bases; junction bases not matched to a gene: 7. The CDR3 runs 14 residues. CDR3 region: CASSGGQGRYGYTF. CDR3 in DNA: TGCGCCAGCAGCGGTGGACAGGGGCGTTATGGCTACACCTTC.

This chain links TRBV18 with TRBJ1-2; tentatively, D is TRBD1 (6 bases). The germline V gene has CDR1 KGHSH and CDR2 LQKENI. The CDR3 loop spans 14 amino acids. The V and J ends lost 3 bases and 4 bases respectively, with 12 bases between them. DNA of the CDR3: TGTGCCAGCTCACCCTACAGGGATACCTATGGCTACACCTTC. Translated: CASSPYRDTYGYTF.

This chain joins TRBV29-1 and TRBJ2-2; a possible D gene is TRBD1 (6 bases). CDR3 length: 16 amino acids. Germline assignment: CDR1 SQVTM and CDR2 ANQGSEA. Trimming left V 7 bases short and J 1 base short, with 19 bases between. The CDR3 loop reads CSAAPRPTGNTGELFF. In DNA, the CDR3 is TGCAGCGCAGCCCCCCGGCCGACAGGGAACACCGGGGAGCTGTTTTTT.

V usage is TRBV7-9 and J usage is TRBJ2-7; no clear D gene. V was shortened by 5 bases and J by 4 bases, with 27 bases between the two germline ends. Per germline, CDR1 SEHNR and CDR2 FQNEAQ (reference sequence). The CDR3 is 18 residues long. The CDR3 region is CASSPRMVGYNLNYEQYF. As DNA, the CDR3 is TGTGCCAGCAGCCCGAGGATGGTGGGCTACAACCTGAATTACGAGCAGTACTTC.

The rearrangement links TRBV15 to TRBJ1-4; 7 bases align to TRBD1. Germline values: CDR1 LNHNV, CDR2 YYDKDF (reference sequence). The J segment lost 0 bases and the V segment lost 0 bases, leaving 16 bases of the junction unmatched. The CDR3 has 21 residues. The CDR3 spells CATSRDYHTGAQSATNEKLFF. The CDR3 DNA is TGTGCCACCAGCAGAGATTATCATACAGGGGCTCAATCAGCAACTAATGAAAAACTGTTTTTT.

V is TRBV5-5 and J is TRBJ2-7, with D possibly matching TRBD1 (8 bases). The CDR3 loop spans 14 amino acids. The V gene's germline CDR1 is SGHKS and CDR2 YYEKEE (reference sequence). Trimming stripped 4 bases from V and 12 bases from J, with 23 bases between. CDR3 region: CASSQGGDRPTGYF. CDR3 nucleotides: TGTGCCAGCAGCCAAGGGGGGGACAGGCCCACTGGGTACTTC. Combining the CDR3 with reference TRBV5-5 and TRBJ2-7 gives the whole variable domain DAGVTQSPTHLIKTRGQQVTLRCSPISGHKSVSWYQQVLGQGPQFIFQYYEKEERGRGNFPDRFSARQFPNYSSELNVNALLLGDSALYLCASSQGGDRPTGYFGPGTRLTVT.

The chain combines TRBV5-1 with TRBJ2-1; 15 positions match TRBD2. V trimming: 3 bases; J trimming: 0 bases; junction bases outside the gene matches: 7. CDR1 and CDR2 from the germline V gene are SGHRS and YFSETQ. The CDR3 spans 19 residues. The CDR3 protein is CASSSRTSGGVSSYNEQFF. The CDR3 coding sequence is TGCGCCAGCAGCTCCAGGACTAGCGGGGGGGTAAGCTCCTACAATGAGCAGTTCTTC.

The V call is TRBV5-1, the J call TRBJ1-2, with D unresolved. Per germline, CDR1 SGHRS and CDR2 YFSETQ. Trimming stripped 1 base from V and 6 bases from J, with 10 bases between. The CDR3 consists of 13 residues. CDR3 bases: TGCGCCAGCAGCTTGACGGAGAGGCATGGCTACACCTTC. It encodes CASSLTERHGYTF. The complete variable domain, with remaining parts taken from reference TRBV5-1 and TRBJ1-2, reads KAGVTQTPRYLIKTRGQQVTLSCSPISGHRSVSWYQQTPGQGLQFLFEYFSETQRNKGNFPGRFSGRQFSNSRSEMNVSTLELGDSALYLCASSLTERHGYTFGSGTRLTVV.

The rearrangement joins TRBV7-6 to TRBJ2-2; perhaps D is TRBD1 or TRBD2 (5 bases each). This CDR3 has 13 amino acids. Germline V gene data show CDR1 as SGHVS and CDR2 as FNYEAQ. V dropped 4 bases and J dropped 6 bases, with 9 bases sitting between them. The CDR3 protein is CASSSLGAGELFF. CDR3 nucleotides: TGTGCCAGCAGCTCCCTGGGGGCCGGGGAGCTGTTTTTT.

The table lists this clone with a few counts. The chain uses TRBV7-9 and TRBJ1-1; a weak D match, TRBD1 (5 bases). In germline, CDR1 is SEHNR, CDR2 FQNEAQ (reference sequence). V gave up 0 bases and J gave up 10 bases, with 15 bases separating them. The CDR3 runs 14 residues. CDR3 nucleotides: TGTGCCAGCAGCTTAGCGCGCAGGGACCATGTAGCTTTCTTT. It specifies CASSLARRDHVAFF.

J is TRBJ1-1 and V is TRBV11-1; TRBD1 aligns across 9 bases. The CDR3 consists of 15 residues. With V trimmed by 5 bases and J by 5 bases, 9 bases remained unmatched. CDR1 SGHAT and CDR2 FQDESV come from the germline V gene (reference sequence). For the CDR3, the DNA is TGTGCCAGCAGCATGGGGACAGGGAGGTTAACTGAAGCTTTCTTT. It encodes CASSMGTGRLTEAFF.

The V and J genes are TRBV6-5 and TRBJ2-7; TRBD2 aligns across 8 bases. The CDR3 covers 15 residues. The V and J ends lost 0 bases and 5 bases, in that order; junction bases with no gene match: 6. CDR1 is MNHEY, CDR2 SVGAGI, per germline. The CDR3 DNA reads as TGTGCCAGCAGTTACTCTAGCGGGGCGCCTGACGAGCAGTACTTC. It encodes CASSYSSGAPDEQYF.

The chain combines TRBV7-9 with TRBJ1-5, with D perhaps TRBD1 (5 bases). This CDR3 spans 14 amino acids. Per the germline V gene, CDR1 is SEHNR and CDR2 is FQNEAQ (reference sequence). Trimming left V 5 bases short and J 0 bases short, with 8 bases between. For the CDR3, the DNA is TGTGCCAGCAGCCCACAGGATAGCAATCAGCCCCAGCATTTT. Translation: CASSPQDSNQPQHF.

This clone was seen a single time. CDR3 region: CASSYMAGYWEQFF. The CDR3 DNA sequence: TGTGCCAGCAGTTACATGGCAGGGTATTGGGAGCAGTTCTTC. The chain uses TRBV6-5 and TRBJ2-1; TRBD1 might be the D (5 bases). The CDR3 sequence is 14 residues long. Trimming took off 2 bases at V and 10 bases at J, with 15 bases between the two ends. Germline CDR1 MNHEY, CDR2 SVGAGI.

The chain joins TRBV5-1 to TRBJ1-2; D is unresolved. This CDR3 spans 12 amino acids. Germline V CDR1 and CDR2: SGHRS, YFSETQ. The ends were cut back, 3 bases at V and 7 bases at J, with 10 bases in the middle. The CDR3 coding sequence is TGCGCCAGCAGCTCCCAAAGTGGTGGCTACACCTTC. Amino acids: CASSSQSGGYTF. Variable domain in full (rest from reference TRBV5-1 and TRBJ1-2): KAGVTQTPRYLIKTRGQQVTLSCSPISGHRSVSWYQQTPGQGLQFLFEYFSETQRNKGNFPGRFSGRQFSNSRSEMNVSTLELGDSALYLCASSSQSGGYTFGSGTRLTVV.

This clone was seen only once. The genes are TRBV6-5 and TRBJ1-1; 7 nucleotides agree with TRBD1. This CDR3 is built from 14 residues. V trimming: 2 bases; J trimming: 4 bases; junction bases outside the gene matches: 4. Germline V lookup: CDR1 MNHEY, CDR2 SVGAGI. CDR3 sequence: CASSYGTGATEAFF. The CDR3 coding sequence is TGTGCCAGCAGTTACGGAACAGGGGCCACTGAAGCTTTCTTT.

The sample holds a few counts of this clone. The chain uses TRBV6-5 and TRBJ1-1; D might be TRBD1 (5 bases). CDR3 length: 14 residues. CDR1 is MNHEY and CDR2 is SVGAGI in the germline V gene. Deletions cut 3 bases from V and 5 bases from J, with 13 bases between. Written as DNA, the CDR3 is TGTGCCAGCAGTTATGGTCGGGGGAGGACTGAAGCTTTCTTT. It specifies CASSYGRGRTEAFF.

The gene calls are TRBV30 and TRBJ1-5; D not certain. The germline CDR1 and CDR2 sequences are GTSNPN and SVGIG (reference sequence). This CDR3 spans 15 amino acids. V lost 0 bases and J lost 3, with 12 bases in between. The CDR3 is CAWSVPALANQPQHF. The CDR3, as DNA: TGTGCCTGGAGTGTACCCGCACTTGCCAATCAGCCCCAGCATTTT.